This TCR beta chain is drawn from a study of post-analysis software for immune sequencing data (dated by TCRdb to between 2015 and 2017). General notes on the study: Disease courses on record covered relapsing-remitting, secondary progressive and progressive-relapsing multiple sclerosis, though some patients had no subtype annotation. Patient repertoires were compared against 11 to 12 previously published healthy control repertoires from donors aged roughly 6 to 26 years. A subset of samples was prepared in parallel using single-end sample barcoding, then pooled and co-amplified after Illumina adapter ligation.

Relative to germline, V is missing 7 bases and J is missing 4 bases, with 7 bases of the junction outside any gene match. Based on the germline V gene (reference sequence), the CDR1 and CDR2 sequences are LGHDT and YNNKEL. From its cysteine to its phenylalanine, the CDR3 spans 15 amino acids. The read is trimmed to its CDR3 DNA, 45 bases read in frame from base 1. A word on this clonotype: The antigen it recognizes is unknown. No qualities accompany the bases; no much larger clone lies one base away.

To demonstrate the VDJtools post-analysis software, TCR beta repertoires were profiled from the peripheral blood of more than 10 young patients with multiple sclerosis. The multiple sclerosis patients were children and adolescents between roughly 6 and 16 years of age. Study-level results and caveats: The multiple sclerosis patient group was slightly younger than the control group. About five TRBV segments, including TRBV5-6, TRBV5-1 and TRBV20-1, were significantly more frequent in patients than controls. Normalized Chao1 diversity was significantly lower in multiple sclerosis patients than controls, suggesting substantial peripheral T-cell clonal expansion. Strong co-clustering of samples prepared in the same batch was shown by direct clustering with F measure, prompting a batch-effect correction.

The library was built by means of PCR. The data were produced on an Illumina HiSeq 2500. To reduce PCR and sequencing biases, unique molecular identifiers were incorporated into the TCR beta cDNA libraries. Roughly 0.5 million cDNA molecules were obtained per 1 to 10 million input T cells, so each molecule approximated one T cell. Patient libraries were prepared and sequenced with the same protocol used for the earlier healthy control dataset. Within a given batch, samples were prepared together, multiplexed and sequenced on the same HiSeq lane. The original pipeline was this. Raw barcoded reads were processed with MIGEC, and single-read molecular identifier groups were discarded before consensus assembly and CDR3 extraction. VDJtools was used for post-analysis of the clonotype tables, with diversity normalized by down-sampling every dataset to the smallest sample size. To correct batch-related cross-sample contamination, repertoire overlap clustering matched CDR3 amino acid sequences but not nucleotide sequences. Starting from the raw public reads, TCRdb applied fastp trimming at Q25, assembled clones with MiXCR and retained in-frame beta chains. Rows with a matching CDR3 protein are joined into one entry that keeps the most common DNA and genes. TCRdb, rather than the study authors, made the V and J calls. The sample table contains approximately 250,000 distinct CDR3 sequences; only one count was recorded for 35% to 40% of them. The ten largest clones capture under 5% of the sample.

The chain is assembled from TRBV3-1 and TRBJ2-1; TRBD2 fits 10 bases in the junction. The material sequenced was blood. This TCR derives from a girl aged 10 to 17 with multiple sclerosis. The DNA sequence reads TGTGCCAGCAAGAAGCGGGGGGGCCTATACAATGAGCAGTTCTTC. This gives the protein CASKKRGGLYNEQFF.